This T cell receptor (beta chain) was identified during a study of T-cell memory formation after mild COVID-19. The CDR3 spans 20 residues. Germline CDR1 is SGHRS and CDR2 is YFSETQ. Germline trimming cut 0 bases from V and 0 bases from J; bases unmatched to any gene: 11. Via MiXCR, TCRdb re-called the 5' RACE reads, giving one row per CDR3 protein. Of about 440,000 distinct CDR3 sequences detected, over 15% appear once; the ten largest clones hold around 9.2%. Overall study findings and caveats: Whereas later expanders leaned CD4+, clones contracting day 15 to 85 showed a balanced CD4/CD8 makeup.

With regard to this clonotype: Its target is not known.

The clonotype was recovered from an adult woman who had mild COVID-19 (a few samples of this study predate the infection). Cell type and time point are not known. The sequenced sample was PBMCs or a T cell subset sorted from them (not recorded which). V gene TRBV5-1 combines with J gene TRBJ2-6, with 8 bases that match TRBD1. Written as DNA, the CDR3 is TGCGCCAGCAGCTTGGCAGCTCCGGGACAGGTTCGCTCTGGGGCCAACGTCCTGACTTTC. It encodes CASSLAAPGQVRSGANVLTF.